This entry lists 9 T cell receptor beta chains sequenced from one sample in a study of OX40 agonist ivuxolimab in advanced cancers. Only in-frame clones appear in the TCRdb table, and some are missing; sequencing was by immunoSEQ multiplex PCR. The sample has more than 50,000 clones; roughly 90% are singletons. The specimen was CD4+ or CD8+ T cells sorted from blood, collected in a trial of the OX40 agonist ivuxolimab. These receptors came from an adult with an advanced solid tumor such as melanoma, head and neck, liver or kidney cancer.

The genes are TRBV6-1 and TRBJ1-2; a possible D gene is TRBD1 (6 bases). The V and J ends lost 6 bases and 2 bases respectively, with 13 bases between them. Looked up from germline, CDR1 is MNHNS and CDR2 is SASEGT. The CDR3 length is 14 residues. DNA of the CDR3: TGTGCCAGCAGGGACAGCATCATGAACTATGGCTACACCTTC. Translating gives CASRDSIMNYGYTF.

The CDR3 DNA follows: TGCAGCGTTGAGGGAAGGGACGAGCAGTACTTC. Protein sequence: CSVEGRDEQYF. V usage is TRBV29-1 and J usage is TRBJ2-7; no clear D gene. Looked up from germline, CDR1 is SQVTM and CDR2 is ANQGSEA. The CDR3 is 11 residues long. V lost 3 bases and J 5 bases, leaving 8 bases between the germline ends.

The chain couples TRBV11-2 to TRBJ1-1; no clear D gene. V lost 1 base, J lost 1 base, and 7 bases lay in between. Germline CDR1 reads SGHAT; CDR2 reads FQNNGV. CDR3 length: 14 amino acids. The CDR3 nucleotides read TGTGCCAGCAGCTTAGCTCTGAAGAACACTGAAGCTTTCTTT. Protein sequence: CASSLALKNTEAFF. Based on the CDR3 plus reference TRBV11-2 and TRBJ1-1, the full variable domain is EAGVAQSPRYKIIEKRQSVAFWCNPISGHATLYWYQQILGQGPKLLIQFQNNGVVDDSQLPKDRFSAERLKGVDSTLKIQPAKLEDSAVYLCASSLALKNTEAFFGQGTRLTVV.

The chain joins TRBV21-1 to TRBJ2-7; the listed D gene, TRBD1, was not tested against the DNA. TRBV21-1 counts as a pseudogene. The CDR3 has 13 residues. CDR3 residues: CANGTGTGVEQYF. The CDR3 coding sequence is TGTGCCAACGGAACCGGGACAGGGGTCGAGCAGTACTTC.

The rearrangement links TRBV29-1 to TRBJ2-1; TRBD2 might be the D (5 bases). Looked up from germline, CDR1 is SQVTM and CDR2 is ANQGSEA. This CDR3 is built from 10 residues. The germline V and J ends were trimmed by 4 bases and 12 bases, with 10 bases remaining between them. The CDR3 nucleotides read TGCAGCGTTGTTGGACTCGGGCAGTTCTTC. Its protein product is CSVVGLGQFF.

In its sample, this clone was seen once. This chain uses TRBV19 with TRBJ2-3; 11 positions match TRBD2. Trimming removed 4 bases from V and 2 bases from J; junction bases left unmatched: 5. The CDR3 runs 16 residues. Germline V lookup: CDR1 LNHDA, CDR2 SQIVND (reference sequence). In DNA, the CDR3 is TGTGCCAGTAGTAGCGGGACTAGCGGACTCACAGATACGCAGTATTTT. This gives the protein CASSSGTSGLTDTQYF.

This rearrangement joins TRBV18 to TRBJ2-7, with D uncertain. The V and J ends lost 3 bases and 6 bases respectively, with 9 bases between them. The CDR3 extends over 12 amino acids. Germline CDR1 and CDR2: KGHSH and LQKENI. The CDR3 region is CASSPGSREQYF. In DNA, the CDR3 is TGTGCCAGCTCACCGGGATCGCGCGAGCAGTACTTC.

This clone was counted a single time. The gene calls are TRBV30 and TRBJ1-2, with no clear D. The CDR3 runs 14 residues. Germline V gene data show CDR1 as GTSNPN and CDR2 as SVGIG (reference sequence). The ends were cut back, 0 bases at V and 5 bases at J, with 13 bases in the middle. The DNA of the CDR3 is TGTGCCTGGAGTGTAGTAACGGTTAGTTATGGCTACACCTTC. This gives the protein CAWSVVTVSYGYTF.

The chain employs TRBV30 and TRBJ2-5, with a tentative D call TRBD2 (6 bases). Germline V CDR1 and CDR2: GTSNPN, SVGIG (reference sequence). CDR3 length: 14 residues. The V and J ends lost 0 bases and 5 bases respectively, with 13 bases between them. CDR3 in amino acids: CAWSVRGGTETQYF. CDR3 bases: TGTGCCTGGAGTGTACGGGGCGGGACTGAGACCCAGTACTTC.